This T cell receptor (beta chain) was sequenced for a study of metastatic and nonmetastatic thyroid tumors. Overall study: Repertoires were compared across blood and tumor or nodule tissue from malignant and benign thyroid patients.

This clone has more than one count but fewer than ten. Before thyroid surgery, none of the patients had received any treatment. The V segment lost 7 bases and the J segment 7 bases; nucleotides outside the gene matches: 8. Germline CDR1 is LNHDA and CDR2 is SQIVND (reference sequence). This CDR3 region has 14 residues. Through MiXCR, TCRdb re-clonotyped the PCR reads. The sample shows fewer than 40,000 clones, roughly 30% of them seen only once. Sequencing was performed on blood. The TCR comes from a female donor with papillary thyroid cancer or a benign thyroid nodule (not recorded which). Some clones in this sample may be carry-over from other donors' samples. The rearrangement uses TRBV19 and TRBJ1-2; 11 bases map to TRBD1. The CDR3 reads CASTLGQGAPGYTF. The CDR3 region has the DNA TGTGCCAGTACCCTCGGACAGGGGGCTCCTGGCTACACCTTC.